The 25 T cell receptor beta chains below were found in one sample sequenced in a study of blood T cell repertoires in COVID-19. The assay was immunoSEQ multiplex PCR, and TCRdb's table has in-frame clones only and misses some. The sample has about 300,000 clones, about 89% seen once. The sequencing input was peripheral blood. These receptors originate from a young man who had recovered from COVID-19.

This chain links TRBV6-5 with TRBJ1-1; D gene unclear. V was pared by 0 bases and J by 7 bases, with 6 bases between. CDR1 MNHEY and CDR2 SVGAGI come from the germline V gene. This CDR3 contains 12 residues. As DNA, the CDR3 is TGTGCCAGCAGTTACTCTGGGCTTGAAGCTTTCTTT. It specifies CASSYSGLEAFF.

This chain uses TRBV5-1 with TRBJ2-2; D may be TRBD1 (6 bases). This CDR3 has 14 residues. V lost 6 bases, J lost 7 bases, and 16 bases lay in between. Germline CDR1 is SGHRS and CDR2 is YFSETQ. This chain's CDR3 is CASKTGSSLGELFF. As DNA, the CDR3 is TGCGCCAGCAAAACAGGGAGTTCCCTCGGGGAGCTGTTTTTT. The whole variable domain, remainder taken from reference TRBV5-1 and TRBJ2-2, is KAGVTQTPRYLIKTRGQQVTLSCSPISGHRSVSWYQQTPGQGLQFLFEYFSETQRNKGNFPGRFSGRQFSNSRSEMNVSTLELGDSALYLCASKTGSSLGELFFGEGSRLTVL.

In its sample, this clone was seen once. The chain carries TRBV5-4 and TRBJ2-3; D uncertain. CDR3 length: 14 residues. Trimming took off 0 bases at V and 0 bases at J, with 5 bases between the two ends. In germline, CDR1 is SGHNT, CDR2 YYREEE (reference sequence). The CDR3 DNA reads TGTGCCAGCAGCTTGGGAGCTAGCACAGATACGCAGTATTTT. Its protein is CASSLGASTDTQYF.

This chain joins TRBV12-3 or TRBV12-4 and TRBJ1-2; tentative D call: TRBD1 (5 bases). Trimming shortened V by 5 bases and J by 4 bases, and 11 bases separated the two germline ends. The CDR3 consists of 13 residues. CDR3 sequence: CASSKTEIYGYTF. CDR3 sequence (DNA): TGTGCCAGCAGTAAGACAGAAATCTATGGCTACACCTTC.

The chain employs TRBV11-2 and TRBJ1-1, with D uncertain. V was trimmed by 1 base and J by 4 bases, leaving 13 bases between them. The CDR3 runs 15 residues. Germline V gene data show CDR1 as SGHAT and CDR2 as FQNNGV. The CDR3 nucleotides are TGTGCCAGCAGCTTAGGCGTTGGGAGTATCACTGAAGCTTTCTTT. Its translation: CASSLGVGSITEAFF.

The genes are TRBV13 and TRBJ2-7; D is ambiguous. The V gene's germline CDR1 is PRHDT and CDR2 FYEKMQ (reference sequence). Trimming stripped 5 bases from V and 3 bases from J, with 8 bases between. The CDR3 is 12 amino acids. The CDR3 sequence: CASSRSGYEQYF. The CDR3 DNA follows: TGTGCCAGCAGCCGATCCGGCTACGAGCAGTACTTC.

The chain couples TRBV5-4 to TRBJ2-7; 7 bases are a match to TRBD2. Trimming at V came to 3 bases and at J to 0 bases, leaving 3 bases not matched to a gene. This CDR3 region has 14 residues. The germline V gene has CDR1 SGHNT and CDR2 YYREEE (reference sequence). CDR3 DNA sequence: TGTGCCAGCAGCTCGGGCGGGAGCTCCTACGAGCAGTACTTC. This codes for CASSSGGSSYEQYF.

This clone was counted a single time. This rearrangement joins TRBV5-1 to TRBJ2-3; D uncertain. Per the germline V gene, CDR1 is SGHRS and CDR2 is YFSETQ. This CDR3 comprises 12 residues. Trimming removed 4 bases at V and 1 base at J, with 4 bases between. This CDR3 is CASSSGTDTQYF. The CDR3 coding sequence is TGCGCCAGCAGCAGCGGCACAGATACGCAGTATTTT.

Turning to this clone: The conserved phenylalanine or tryptophan is not found at the CDR3 terminus, so this likely reflects a read error. The limits of the CDR3 on the DNA are not certain, so only TCRdb's listed CDR3 is given. The rearrangement uses TRBV6-5 and TRBJ1-3. The CDR3 is 13 amino acids in total, end residues counted. Per germline, CDR1 MNHEY and CDR2 SVGAGI. The CDR3 sequence is CASMEGRGGRWEL.

The chain links TRBV10-3 to TRBJ1-2; 10 bases fit TRBD1. Germline trimming cut 4 bases from V and 1 base from J; bases unmatched to any gene: 6. Germline V gene sequence: CDR1 ENHRY, CDR2 SYGVKD. The CDR3 length is 16 residues. Written as DNA, the CDR3 is TGTGCCATCAGTGGGGGACAGGGGATCTATAACTATGGCTACACCTTC. Protein product: CAISGGQGIYNYGYTF.

The chain recombines TRBV7-9 with TRBJ2-7; weak D call: TRBD1 (8 bases). V was clipped by 5 bases and J by 4 bases, with 18 bases between them. This CDR3 is 15 amino acids long. Germline CDR1 SEHNR, CDR2 FQNEAQ (reference sequence). DNA of the CDR3: TGTGCCAGCAGCCCTCGACAGGGGAGGGGATACGAGCAGTACTTC. It yields the protein CASSPRQGRGYEQYF. Full variable domain (remainder filled in from reference TRBV7-9 and TRBJ2-7): DTGVSQNPRHKITKRGQNVTFRCDPISEHNRLYWYRQTLGQGPEFLTYFQNEAQLEKSRLLSDRFSAERPKGSFSTLEIQRTEQGDSAMYLCASSPRQGRGYEQYFGPGTRLTVT.

The chain is built from TRBV30 and TRBJ1-1, with D perhaps matching TRBD1 (6 bases). The V gene's germline CDR1 is GTSNPN and CDR2 SVGIG (reference sequence). V shed 8 bases and J shed 0 bases, with 13 bases lying between them. The CDR3 length is 13 residues. The CDR3 DNA is TGTGCCGGGGACATCATCATGAACACTGAAGCTTTCTTT. Its protein product is CAGDIIMNTEAFF.

The rearrangement links TRBV5-1 to TRBJ2-7; 7 positions match TRBD1. CDR1 and CDR2 from the germline V gene are SGHRS and YFSETQ. V lost 0 bases, J lost 2 bases, and 11 bases stayed unmatched. This CDR3 has 17 residues. CDR3 DNA sequence: TGCGCCAGCAGCTTGGCCCTTAGGGGACAGATAGCCTACGAGCAGTACTTC. The encoded protein is CASSLALRGQIAYEQYF.

This clone appeared once. The V gene is TRBV6-5, the J gene TRBJ1-2; no definite D call. The CDR3 has 14 residues. Deletions cut 0 bases from V and 4 bases from J, with 9 bases between. CDR1 and CDR2 (germline): MNHEY, SVGAGI. Written as DNA, the CDR3 is TGTGCCAGCAGTTACTCCGCAGTCCTCTATGGCTACACCTTC. Translating gives CASSYSAVLYGYTF.

The chain has TRBV10-2 and TRBJ2-1; TRBD2 aligns across 13 bases. Germline-derived CDR1 and CDR2 are WSHSY and SAAADI. This CDR3 is built from 15 residues. After removal of 4 bases from V and 4 bases from J, the junction contained 1 base not matched to a gene. The CDR3, as DNA: TGCGCCAGCAGTGGGACTAGCGGGAGTTACAATGAGCAGTTCTTC. It translates to CASSGTSGSYNEQFF.

The rearrangement uses TRBV7-9 and TRBJ1-2; 7 nucleotides line up with TRBD1. The J segment lost 4 bases and the V segment lost 1 base, leaving 6 bases of the junction unmatched. The V gene's germline CDR1 is SEHNR and CDR2 FQNEAQ (reference sequence). The CDR3 totals 15 residues. The CDR3 protein is CASSLVNRGGYGYTF. In DNA form, the CDR3 reads TGTGCCAGCAGCTTAGTCAACAGGGGCGGCTATGGCTACACCTTC.

This chain uses TRBV7-9 with TRBJ1-2; TRBD1 aligns across 7 bases. The CDR3 extends over 13 amino acids. Germline CDR1 SEHNR, CDR2 FQNEAQ (reference sequence). V was pared by 3 bases and J by 8 bases, with 6 bases of the junction left unmatched. CDR3 loop: CASSFQGVVGYTF. CDR3 in DNA: TGTGCCAGCAGCTTCCAGGGGGTAGTAGGCTACACCTTC. The whole variable domain, remainder taken from reference TRBV7-9 and TRBJ1-2, is DTGVSQNPRHKITKRGQNVTFRCDPISEHNRLYWYRQTLGQGPEFLTYFQNEAQLEKSRLLSDRFSAERPKGSFSTLEIQRTEQGDSAMYLCASSFQGVVGYTFGSGTRLTVV.

There are a few counts of this clone. V gene TRBV5-4 combines with J gene TRBJ1-6; D is possibly TRBD1 (5 bases). CDR3 length equals 14 residues. Germline-derived CDR1 and CDR2 are SGHNT and YYREEE (reference sequence). V lost 10 bases to trimming and J lost 5 bases, with 16 bases between them. Here the CDR3 reads CAGGDRSNNSPLHF. DNA of the CDR3: TGTGCCGGAGGGGATCGATCTAATAATTCACCCCTCCACTTT.

This clone was counted only a few times. V and J are TRBV5-5 and TRBJ1-5, with no clear D. The germline CDR1 and CDR2 sequences are SGHKS and YYEKEE (reference sequence). The CDR3 length is 15 residues. Trimming took off 4 bases at V and 5 bases at J, with 16 bases between the two ends. This chain's CDR3 is CASSREGGSHQPQHF. The CDR3 region has the DNA TGTGCCAGCAGCCGCGAGGGTGGAAGTCATCAGCCCCAGCATTTT.

The table lists this clone with a few counts. The rearrangement uses TRBV5-6 and TRBJ1-2; D is unclear. V lost 5 bases to trimming and J lost 4 bases, with 9 bases between them. CDR1 and CDR2 (germline): SGHDT, YYEEEE. The CDR3 is made up of 12 amino acids. CDR3 in DNA: TGTGCCAGCAGTTACAGTACCTATGGCTACACCTTC. Amino acid sequence: CASSYSTYGYTF. Supplemented by reference TRBV5-6 and TRBJ1-2, the full variable domain reads DAGVTQSPTHLIKTRGQQVTLRCSPKSGHDTVSWYQQALGQGPQFIFQYYEEEERQRGNFPDRFSGHQFPNYSSELNVNALLLGDSALYLCASSYSTYGYTFGSGTRLTVV.

V is TRBV20-1 and J is TRBJ2-7; D is unclear. The CDR3 is 10 amino acids. The germline V gene encodes CDR1 DFQATT and CDR2 SNEGSKA (reference sequence). V dropped 6 bases and J dropped 4 bases, with 7 bases sitting between them. CDR3 region: CSAQKYEQYF. The CDR3 DNA reads TGCAGTGCCCAGAAGTACGAGCAGTACTTC.

The CDR3 region has the DNA TGCAGCGTTGAGGCTAGCTCCTACAATGAGCAGTTCTTC. Its protein product is CSVEASSYNEQFF. The chain recombines TRBV29-1 with TRBJ2-1; D unresolved. Germline V CDR1 and CDR2: SQVTM, ANQGSEA. This CDR3 is built from 13 residues. The V gene lost 3 bases and the J gene lost 0 bases, with 6 bases spanning the gap.

The chain combines TRBV6-5 with TRBJ1-2; D gene unclear. Looked up from germline, CDR1 is MNHEY and CDR2 is SVGAGI. This CDR3 is 14 amino acids long. Trimming pared 0 bases from V and 6 bases from J, leaving 11 bases between. This CDR3 is CASSYSNGEDGYTF. CDR3 nucleotides: TGTGCCAGCAGTTACTCGAATGGGGAGGATGGCTACACCTTC.

The CDR3 DNA is TGCAGTGCTAGTTCCCCTCTAGCGGGAGGGCCGTGGGAGCAGTACTTC. Protein sequence: CSASSPLAGGPWEQYF. The chain joins TRBV20-1 to TRBJ2-7, with 12 bases aligning to TRBD2. Unmatched junction bases numbered 13, after V lost 3 bases and J lost 7 bases. Germline V gene sequence: CDR1 DFQATT, CDR2 SNEGSKA (reference sequence). CDR3 length: 16 residues.

The chain combines TRBV5-6 with TRBJ1-5, with TRBD1 identical over 7 bases. Germline assignment: CDR1 SGHDT and CDR2 YYEEEE. The CDR3 spans 14 residues. V lost 4 bases to trimming and J lost 4 bases; unmatched junction nucleotides: 5. This CDR3 is CASSLTGRNQPQHF. The DNA of the CDR3 is TGTGCCAGCAGCCTGACAGGGCGTAATCAGCCCCAGCATTTT.